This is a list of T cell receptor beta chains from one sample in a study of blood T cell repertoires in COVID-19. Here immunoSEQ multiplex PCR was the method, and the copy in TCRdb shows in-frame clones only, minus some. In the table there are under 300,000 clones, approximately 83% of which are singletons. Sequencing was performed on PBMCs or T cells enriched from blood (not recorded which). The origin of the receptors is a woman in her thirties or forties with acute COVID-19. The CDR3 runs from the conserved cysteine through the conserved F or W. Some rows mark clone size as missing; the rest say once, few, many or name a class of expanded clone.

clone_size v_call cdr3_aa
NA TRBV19 CASRGGSKQETQYF
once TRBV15 CATSRVLPRGSYEQYF
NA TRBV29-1 CSVLGTGDSGANVLTF
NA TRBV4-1 CASSQEVHRGLAKNIQYF
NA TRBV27 CASSFGRYNEQFF
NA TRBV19 CASSIVRETNNEQFF
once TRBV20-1 CSASPGFEQYF
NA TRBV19 CASSDSTLAGETEQFF
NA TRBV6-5 CASSTGAYNEQFF
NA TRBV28 CASSSTGFGYTF
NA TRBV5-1 CASKTGQGSTGELFF
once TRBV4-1 CASSQTGETQYF
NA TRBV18 CASSRGQGAFGNQPQHF
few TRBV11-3 CASSFGVGTGLKNTEAFF
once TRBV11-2 CASSRREVDSGNTIYF